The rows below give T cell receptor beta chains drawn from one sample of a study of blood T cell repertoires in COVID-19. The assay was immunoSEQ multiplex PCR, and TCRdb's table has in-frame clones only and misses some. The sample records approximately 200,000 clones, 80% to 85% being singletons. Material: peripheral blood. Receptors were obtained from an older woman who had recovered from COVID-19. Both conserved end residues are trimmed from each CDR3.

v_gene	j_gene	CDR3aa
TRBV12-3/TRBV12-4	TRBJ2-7	ASSFGYEQY
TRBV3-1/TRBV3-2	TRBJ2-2	ASSPLSGQGRTGELF
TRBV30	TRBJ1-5	AWRPDRFPYRRQPQH
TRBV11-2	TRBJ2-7	ASSPGTRNKQY
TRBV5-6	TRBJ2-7	ASSLVPGEQY
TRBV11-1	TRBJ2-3	ASSLGGTSGGNTQY
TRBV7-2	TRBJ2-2	ASREGGELF
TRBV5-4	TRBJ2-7	ASSFRAGGAYEQY
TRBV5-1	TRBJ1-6	ASSDGRGVWSPLH
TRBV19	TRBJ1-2	ASSPARVVAGYT
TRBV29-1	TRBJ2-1	SVEDRGRVNEQF
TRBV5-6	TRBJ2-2	ASSASGTGLPTGELF
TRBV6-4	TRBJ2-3	ASSDQGTDTQY
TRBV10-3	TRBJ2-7	ATRRGRIPYEQY
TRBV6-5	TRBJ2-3	ASSYSYGGRTDTQY
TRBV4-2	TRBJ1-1	ASSQDVEVNAF
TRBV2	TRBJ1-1	ASRGQGRTEAF
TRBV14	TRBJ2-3	ASSRRRNSGGAGDTQY
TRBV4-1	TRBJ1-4	ASSHGTGKEKLF
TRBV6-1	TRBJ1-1	ASRGQPNTEAF
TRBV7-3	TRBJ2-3	ASSLTFADTQY
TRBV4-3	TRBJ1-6	ASSQAGGYSIPPLH
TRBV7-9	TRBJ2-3	ASSEGTRDTDTQY
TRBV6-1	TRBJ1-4	ASSDRQGWGEKLF
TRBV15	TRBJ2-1	ATSRESGGNGNEQF
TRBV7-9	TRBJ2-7	ASSITGTYEQY
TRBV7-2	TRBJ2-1	ASSSNRGNEQF
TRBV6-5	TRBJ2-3	ASSRGRADTQY
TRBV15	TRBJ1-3	ATSSVLSERSGNTIY
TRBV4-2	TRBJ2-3	ASSQELAGGLFTDTQY
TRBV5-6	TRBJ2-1	ASSLSGTSNEQF
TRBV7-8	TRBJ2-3	ASSFRGTDTQY
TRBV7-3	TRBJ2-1	ASSRPGQVINEQF
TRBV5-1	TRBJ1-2	ASSLDAGYGYT
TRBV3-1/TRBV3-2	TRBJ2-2	ASSPSSGGAGELF
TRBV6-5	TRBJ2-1	ASSYPGLPYNEQF
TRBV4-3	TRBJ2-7	ASSQDREVSYEQY
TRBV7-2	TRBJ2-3	ASSLAPSGGRDTQY
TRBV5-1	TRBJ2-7	ASSLRQPSYEQY
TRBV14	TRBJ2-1	ASSQVKGGGPLSSYNEQF
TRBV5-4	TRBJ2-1	ASSSSGGPRGQF
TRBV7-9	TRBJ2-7	ASSPRRFGQGNNEQY
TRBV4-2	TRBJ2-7	ASSQVAWEQY
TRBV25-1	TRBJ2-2	ASSEDRRSGTGELF
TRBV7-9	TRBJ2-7	ASTWETSGFHEQY